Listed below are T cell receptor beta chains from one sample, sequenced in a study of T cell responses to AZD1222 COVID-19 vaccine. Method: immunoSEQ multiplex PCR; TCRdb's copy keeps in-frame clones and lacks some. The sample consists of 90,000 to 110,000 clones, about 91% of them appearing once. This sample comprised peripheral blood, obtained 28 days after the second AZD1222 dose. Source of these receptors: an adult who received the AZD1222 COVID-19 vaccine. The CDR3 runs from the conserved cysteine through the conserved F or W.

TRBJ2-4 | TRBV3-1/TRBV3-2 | CASSQHPGTGRAKNIQYF
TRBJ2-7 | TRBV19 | CASSPEGLVSHEQYF
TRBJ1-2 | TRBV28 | CASSKNRGTGYGYTF
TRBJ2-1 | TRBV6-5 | CASSSGQIYNEQFF
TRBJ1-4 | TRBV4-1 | CASSQARQTNEKLFF
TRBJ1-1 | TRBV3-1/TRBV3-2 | CASSQGLLNTEAFF
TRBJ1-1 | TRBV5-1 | CASSLAGATEAFF
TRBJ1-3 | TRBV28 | CASSKTASGNTIYF
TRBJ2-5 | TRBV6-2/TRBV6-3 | CASSHSEETQYF
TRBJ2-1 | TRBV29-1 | CSDQGPNYNEQFF
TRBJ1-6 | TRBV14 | CASSQDRGTGSSPLHF
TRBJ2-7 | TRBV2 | CASRLAEGYHEQYF
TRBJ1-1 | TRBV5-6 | CASSLGIGRYGTEAFF
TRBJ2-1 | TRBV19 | CASSDREPYNEQFF
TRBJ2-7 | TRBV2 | CASSAGGAKLYEQYF
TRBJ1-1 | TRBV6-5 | CASSYLTKNTEAFF
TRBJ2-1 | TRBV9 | CASSSGGLAGDEQFF
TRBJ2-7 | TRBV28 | CASSPGVAGGYEQYF
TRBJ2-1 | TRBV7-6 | CASSLQQGTGGEQFF
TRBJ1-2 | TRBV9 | CASSVASLRVF
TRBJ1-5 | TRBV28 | CASSLSQPQHF
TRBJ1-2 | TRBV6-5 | CASSYSIGTSYGYTF
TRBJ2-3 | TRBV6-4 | CASSDSERGPTDTQYF
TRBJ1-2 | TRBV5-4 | CASSSGPLGLGYTF
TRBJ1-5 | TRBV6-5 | CASRVEQYSNQPQHF
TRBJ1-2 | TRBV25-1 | CASRGRGLFGYTF
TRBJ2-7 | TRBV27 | CASSLMGSYEQYF
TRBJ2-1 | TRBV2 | CANPPPGQGRYEQFF
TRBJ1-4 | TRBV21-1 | CASSRAGTPNEKLFF
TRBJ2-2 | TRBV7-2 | CASSLALISGSKGGELFF
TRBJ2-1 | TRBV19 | CASSITFGRAVEQFF
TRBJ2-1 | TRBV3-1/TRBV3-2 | CASSPLSAGVGNEQFF
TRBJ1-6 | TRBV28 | CAIHDRGRYSPLHF
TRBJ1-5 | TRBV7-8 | CASRDRGGNQPQHF
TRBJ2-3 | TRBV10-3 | CAVALGHPSTDTQYF
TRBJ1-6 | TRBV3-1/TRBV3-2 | CASSQDKGQVNSPLHF
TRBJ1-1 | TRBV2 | CASSEALYPNTEAFF
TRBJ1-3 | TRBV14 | CASSPTRNTIYF
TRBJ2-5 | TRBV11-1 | CASSFGGGQETQYF
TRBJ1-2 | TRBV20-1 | CSASSGTGYGYTF
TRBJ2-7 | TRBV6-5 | CASTPILQGEQYF
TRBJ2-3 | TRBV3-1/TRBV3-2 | CASSQEGRADTQYF
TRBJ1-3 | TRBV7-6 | CASSLSSGNTIYF
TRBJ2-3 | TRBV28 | CASSLGAVRDNTDTQYF
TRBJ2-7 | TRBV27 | CAIKAGLSSSYEQYF
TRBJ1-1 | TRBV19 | CASSMVGGGYQNTEAFF
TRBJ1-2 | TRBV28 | CASSLSRGAQGYTF
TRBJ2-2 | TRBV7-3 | CASSTRTGSTGELFF
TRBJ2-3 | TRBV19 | CASSWGRSRDTDTQYF
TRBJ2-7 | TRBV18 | CASSVASGTSYEQYF